This T cell receptor (beta chain) was found in a study of T cell repertoires in cytomegalovirus infection. Study at large: Recently identified HLA-C-restricted CMV epitopes were among the peptides used. Public signatures in TCR beta pointed to CMV infection and matching HLA type.

TCRdb re-called the reads through MiXCR, storing one row per CDR3 protein. This sample yields fewer than 950,000 distinct CDR3 sequences, of which 32% are seen a single time; about an eighth belongs to the top ten. Whole-study results and caveats: Summed public TCR beta family frequency identified CMV carriers bearing the relevant HLA.

CDR1 and CDR2 from the germline V gene are LNHDA and SQIVND (reference sequence). The V and J ends lost 7 bases and 2 bases, in that order; junction bases with no gene match: 1. The CDR3 contains 15 residues. As concerns this clonotype: Its antigen is undetermined.

Sequenced material: cultured CD8+ T cells from PBMCs, taken from culture after CMV antigen stimulation. The genes are TRBV19 and TRBJ2-1, with 14 bases matching TRBD2. This clonotype originated in a human donor in good health (CMV status not recorded). Some clones in this sample may be carry-over from other donors' samples. CDR3 nucleotides: TGTGCCAGTAAGACTAGCGGGGGGGCCTACAATGAGCAGTTCTTC. As protein: CASKTSGGAYNEQFF.